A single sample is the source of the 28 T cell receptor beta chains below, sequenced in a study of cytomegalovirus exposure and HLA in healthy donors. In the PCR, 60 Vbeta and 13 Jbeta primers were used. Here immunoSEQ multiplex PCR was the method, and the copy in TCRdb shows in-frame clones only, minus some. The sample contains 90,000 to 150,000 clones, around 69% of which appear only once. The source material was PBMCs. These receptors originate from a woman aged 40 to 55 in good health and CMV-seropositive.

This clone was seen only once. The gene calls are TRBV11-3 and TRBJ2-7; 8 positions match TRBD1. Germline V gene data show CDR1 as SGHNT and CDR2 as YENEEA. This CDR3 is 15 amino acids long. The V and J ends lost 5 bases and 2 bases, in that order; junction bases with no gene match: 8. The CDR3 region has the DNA TGTGCCAGCAGCCCAAGGTCAGGGGGCGCCTACGAGCAGTACTTC. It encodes CASSPRSGGAYEQYF.

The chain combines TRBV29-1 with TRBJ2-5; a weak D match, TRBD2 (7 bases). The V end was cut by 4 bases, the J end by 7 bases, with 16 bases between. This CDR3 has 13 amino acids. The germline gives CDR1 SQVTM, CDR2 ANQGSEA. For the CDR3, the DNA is TGCAGCGTTGGTGAAGGGGGGGGGACGACCCAGTACTTC. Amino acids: CSVGEGGGTTQYF.

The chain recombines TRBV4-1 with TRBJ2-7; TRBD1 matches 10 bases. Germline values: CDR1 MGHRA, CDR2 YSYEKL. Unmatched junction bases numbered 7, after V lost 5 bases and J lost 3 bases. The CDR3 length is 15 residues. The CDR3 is CASSAPGTGVYEQYF. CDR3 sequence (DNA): TGCGCCAGCAGCGCACCCGGGACAGGGGTCTACGAGCAGTACTTC.

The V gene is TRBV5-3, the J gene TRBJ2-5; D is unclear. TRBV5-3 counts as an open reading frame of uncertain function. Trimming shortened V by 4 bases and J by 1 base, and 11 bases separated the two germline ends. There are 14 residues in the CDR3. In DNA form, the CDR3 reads TGTGCCAGAAGCCCCCACTTGAGCCAAGAGACCCAGTACTTC. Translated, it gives CARSPHLSQETQYF.

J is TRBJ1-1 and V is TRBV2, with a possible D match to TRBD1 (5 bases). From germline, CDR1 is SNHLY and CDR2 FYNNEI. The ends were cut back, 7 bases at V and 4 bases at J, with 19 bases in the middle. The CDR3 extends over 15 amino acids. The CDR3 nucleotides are TGTGCCAGCACAACCTCTTGGGGGGGGACCACTGAAGCTTTCTTT. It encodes CASTTSWGGTTEAFF.

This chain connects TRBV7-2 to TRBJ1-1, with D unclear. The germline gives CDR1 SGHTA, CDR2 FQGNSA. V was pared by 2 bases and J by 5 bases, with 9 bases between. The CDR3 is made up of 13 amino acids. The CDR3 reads CASSLSGETEAFF. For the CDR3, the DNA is TGTGCCAGCAGCTTAAGTGGTGAGACTGAAGCTTTCTTT.

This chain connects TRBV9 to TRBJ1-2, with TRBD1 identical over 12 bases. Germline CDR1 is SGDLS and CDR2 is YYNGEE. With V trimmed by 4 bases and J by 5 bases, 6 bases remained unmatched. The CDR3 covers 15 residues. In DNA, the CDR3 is TGTGCCAGCAGCATGGGACAGGGGGCGGCGTATGGCTACACCTTC. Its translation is CASSMGQGAAYGYTF.

The CDR3 DNA reads as TGTGCCAGCAGCCACCCCATAGGGGGCGAGCAGTACTTC. Its protein product is CASSHPIGGEQYF. This chain links TRBV14 with TRBJ2-7; a possible D gene is TRBD1 (6 bases). Germline values: CDR1 SGHDN, CDR2 FVKESK. CDR3 size: 13 residues. V was trimmed by 3 bases and J by 6 bases, leaving 12 bases between them.

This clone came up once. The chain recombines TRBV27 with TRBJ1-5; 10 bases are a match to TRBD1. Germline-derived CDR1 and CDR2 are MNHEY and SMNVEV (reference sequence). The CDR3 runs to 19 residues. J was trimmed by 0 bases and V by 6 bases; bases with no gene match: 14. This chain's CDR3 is CASSRFSGQGLHSNQPQHF. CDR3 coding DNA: TGTGCCAGCAGCCGTTTTTCGGGACAGGGGCTGCATAGCAATCAGCCCCAGCATTTT.

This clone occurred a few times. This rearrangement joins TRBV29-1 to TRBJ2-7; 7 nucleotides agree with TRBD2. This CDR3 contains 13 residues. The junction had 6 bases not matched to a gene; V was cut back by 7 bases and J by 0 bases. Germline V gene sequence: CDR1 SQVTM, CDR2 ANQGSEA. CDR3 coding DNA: TGCAGCGGGATGCGCGGGAGCTCCTACGAGCAGTACTTC. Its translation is CSGMRGSSYEQYF.

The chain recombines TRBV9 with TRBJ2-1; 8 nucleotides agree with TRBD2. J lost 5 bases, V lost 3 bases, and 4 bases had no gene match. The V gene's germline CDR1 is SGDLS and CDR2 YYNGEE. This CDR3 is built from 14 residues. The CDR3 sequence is CASSGAGGDNEQFF. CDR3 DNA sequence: TGTGCCAGCAGCGGGGCCGGGGGGGACAATGAGCAGTTCTTC.

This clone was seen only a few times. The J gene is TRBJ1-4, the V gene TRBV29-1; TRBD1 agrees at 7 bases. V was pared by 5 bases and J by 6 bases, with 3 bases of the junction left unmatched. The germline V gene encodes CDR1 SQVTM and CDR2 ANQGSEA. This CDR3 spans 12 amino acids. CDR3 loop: CSVTTGDEKLFF. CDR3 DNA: TGCAGCGTTACTACAGGGGATGAAAAACTGTTTTTT.

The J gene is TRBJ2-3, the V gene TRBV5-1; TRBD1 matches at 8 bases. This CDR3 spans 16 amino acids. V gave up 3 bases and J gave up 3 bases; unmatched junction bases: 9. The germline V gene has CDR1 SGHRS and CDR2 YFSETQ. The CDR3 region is CASSSAGGAWTDTQYF. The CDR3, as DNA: TGCGCCAGCAGCTCCGCAGGGGGCGCGTGGACAGATACGCAGTATTTT. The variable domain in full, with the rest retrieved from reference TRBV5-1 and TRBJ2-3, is KAGVTQTPRYLIKTRGQQVTLSCSPISGHRSVSWYQQTPGQGLQFLFEYFSETQRNKGNFPGRFSGRQFSNSRSEMNVSTLELGDSALYLCASSSAGGAWTDTQYFGPGTRLTVL.

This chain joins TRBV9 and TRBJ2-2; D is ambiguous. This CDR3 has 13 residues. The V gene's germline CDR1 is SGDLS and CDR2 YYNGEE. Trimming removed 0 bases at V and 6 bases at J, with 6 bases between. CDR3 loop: CASSVGHPGELFF. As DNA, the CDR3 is TGTGCCAGCAGCGTAGGACATCCCGGGGAGCTGTTTTTT.

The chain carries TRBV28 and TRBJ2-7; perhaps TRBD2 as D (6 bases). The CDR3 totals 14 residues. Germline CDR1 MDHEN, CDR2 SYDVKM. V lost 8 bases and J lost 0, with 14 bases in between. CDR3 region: CASLEVEGSYEQYF. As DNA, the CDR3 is TGTGCCAGCCTCGAGGTGGAGGGCTCCTACGAGCAGTACTTC.

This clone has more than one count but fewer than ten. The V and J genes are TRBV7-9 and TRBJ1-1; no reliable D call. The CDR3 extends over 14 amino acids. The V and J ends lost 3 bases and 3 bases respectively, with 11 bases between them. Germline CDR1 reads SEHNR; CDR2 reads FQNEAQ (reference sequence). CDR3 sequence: CASSFGERYTEAFF. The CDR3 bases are TGTGCCAGCAGCTTCGGAGAGAGGTACACTGAAGCTTTCTTT.

Here the CDR3 DNA reads TGTGCCAGCACCACAGGGGCCGACGAGCAGTACTTC. As protein: CASTTGADEQYF. The gene calls are TRBV6-5 and TRBJ2-7, with 7 bases lining up with TRBD1. Germline V lookup: CDR1 MNHEY, CDR2 SVGAGI. This CDR3 is 12 amino acids long. Trimming removed 7 bases from V and 5 bases from J; junction bases left unmatched: 5.

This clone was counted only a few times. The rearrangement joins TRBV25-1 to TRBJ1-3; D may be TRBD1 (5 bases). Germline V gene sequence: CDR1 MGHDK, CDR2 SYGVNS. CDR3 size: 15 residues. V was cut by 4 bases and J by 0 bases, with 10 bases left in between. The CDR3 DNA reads TGTGCCAGCAGTGGCCTAGGGGCCTCTGGAAACACCATATATTTT. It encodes CASSGLGASGNTIYF.

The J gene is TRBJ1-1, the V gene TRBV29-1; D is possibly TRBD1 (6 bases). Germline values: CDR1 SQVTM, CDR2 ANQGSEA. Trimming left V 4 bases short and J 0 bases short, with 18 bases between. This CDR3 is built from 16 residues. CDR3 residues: CSVVNPGQKVNTEAFF. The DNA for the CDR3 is TGCAGCGTTGTAAATCCGGGACAAAAGGTGAACACTGAAGCTTTCTTT.

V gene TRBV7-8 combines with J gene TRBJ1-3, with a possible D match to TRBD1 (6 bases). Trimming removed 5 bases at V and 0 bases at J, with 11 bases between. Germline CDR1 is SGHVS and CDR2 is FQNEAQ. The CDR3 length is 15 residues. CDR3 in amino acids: CASSQVDSSGNTIYF. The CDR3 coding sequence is TGTGCCAGCAGCCAAGTGGACAGCTCTGGAAACACCATATATTTT.

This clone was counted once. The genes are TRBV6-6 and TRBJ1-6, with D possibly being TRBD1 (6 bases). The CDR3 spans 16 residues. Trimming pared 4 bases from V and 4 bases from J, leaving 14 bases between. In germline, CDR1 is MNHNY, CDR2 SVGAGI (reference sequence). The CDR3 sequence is CASSSEQGGYNSPLHF. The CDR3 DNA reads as TGTGCCAGCAGTTCCGAACAGGGTGGATATAATTCACCCCTCCACTTT.

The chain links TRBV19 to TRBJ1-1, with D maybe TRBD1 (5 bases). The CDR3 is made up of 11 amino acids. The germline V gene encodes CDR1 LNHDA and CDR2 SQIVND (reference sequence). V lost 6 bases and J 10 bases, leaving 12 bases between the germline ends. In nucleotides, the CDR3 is TGTGCCAGTAGGTCAGGGTTTGGAGCTTTCTTT. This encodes CASRSGFGAFF.

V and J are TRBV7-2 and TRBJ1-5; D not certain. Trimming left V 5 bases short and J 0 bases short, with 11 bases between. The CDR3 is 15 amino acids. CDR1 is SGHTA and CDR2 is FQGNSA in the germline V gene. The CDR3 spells CASSQTAGSNQPQHF. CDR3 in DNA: TGTGCCAGCAGCCAGACTGCTGGTAGCAATCAGCCCCAGCATTTT.

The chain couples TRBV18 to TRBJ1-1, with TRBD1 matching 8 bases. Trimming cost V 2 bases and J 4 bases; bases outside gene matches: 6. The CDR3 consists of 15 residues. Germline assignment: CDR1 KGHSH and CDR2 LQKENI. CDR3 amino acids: CASSPAGQGFTEAFF. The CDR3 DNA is TGTGCCAGCTCACCAGCCGGACAGGGCTTCACTGAAGCTTTCTTT.

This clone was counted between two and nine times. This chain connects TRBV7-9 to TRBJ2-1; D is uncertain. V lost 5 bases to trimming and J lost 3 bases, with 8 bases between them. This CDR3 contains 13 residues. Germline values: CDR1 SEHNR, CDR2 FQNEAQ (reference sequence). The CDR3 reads CASSAQNYNEQFF. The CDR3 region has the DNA TGTGCCAGCAGCGCGCAAAACTACAATGAGCAGTTCTTC. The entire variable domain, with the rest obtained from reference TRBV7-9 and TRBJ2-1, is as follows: DTGVSQNPRHKITKRGQNVTFRCDPISEHNRLYWYRQTLGQGPEFLTYFQNEAQLEKSRLLSDRFSAERPKGSFSTLEIQRTEQGDSAMYLCASSAQNYNEQFFGPGTRLTVL.

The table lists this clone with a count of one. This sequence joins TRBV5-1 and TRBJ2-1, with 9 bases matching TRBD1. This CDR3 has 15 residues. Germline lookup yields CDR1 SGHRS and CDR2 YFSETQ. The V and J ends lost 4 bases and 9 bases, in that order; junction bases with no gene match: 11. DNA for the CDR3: TGCGCCAGCAGCGACAGGGACAGGGAAGGGGCTGAGCAGTTCTTC. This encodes CASSDRDREGAEQFF.

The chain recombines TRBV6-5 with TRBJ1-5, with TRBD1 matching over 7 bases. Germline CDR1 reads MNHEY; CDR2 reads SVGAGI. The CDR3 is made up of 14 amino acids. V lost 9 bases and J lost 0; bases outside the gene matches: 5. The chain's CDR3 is CASRTGDSNQPQHF. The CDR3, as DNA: TGTGCCAGTCGGACAGGCGATAGCAATCAGCCCCAGCATTTT.

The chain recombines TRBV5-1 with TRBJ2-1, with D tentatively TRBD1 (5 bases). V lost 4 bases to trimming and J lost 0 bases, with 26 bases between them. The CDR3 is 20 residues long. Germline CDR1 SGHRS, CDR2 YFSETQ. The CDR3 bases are TGCGCCAGCAGCCCCCAAGGGGCATCTTCACAGGAAAGCTCCTACAATGAGCAGTTCTTC. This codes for CASSPQGASSQESSYNEQFF. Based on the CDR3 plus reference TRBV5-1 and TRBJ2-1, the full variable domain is KAGVTQTPRYLIKTRGQQVTLSCSPISGHRSVSWYQQTPGQGLQFLFEYFSETQRNKGNFPGRFSGRQFSNSRSEMNVSTLELGDSALYLCASSPQGASSQESSYNEQFFGPGTRLTVL.